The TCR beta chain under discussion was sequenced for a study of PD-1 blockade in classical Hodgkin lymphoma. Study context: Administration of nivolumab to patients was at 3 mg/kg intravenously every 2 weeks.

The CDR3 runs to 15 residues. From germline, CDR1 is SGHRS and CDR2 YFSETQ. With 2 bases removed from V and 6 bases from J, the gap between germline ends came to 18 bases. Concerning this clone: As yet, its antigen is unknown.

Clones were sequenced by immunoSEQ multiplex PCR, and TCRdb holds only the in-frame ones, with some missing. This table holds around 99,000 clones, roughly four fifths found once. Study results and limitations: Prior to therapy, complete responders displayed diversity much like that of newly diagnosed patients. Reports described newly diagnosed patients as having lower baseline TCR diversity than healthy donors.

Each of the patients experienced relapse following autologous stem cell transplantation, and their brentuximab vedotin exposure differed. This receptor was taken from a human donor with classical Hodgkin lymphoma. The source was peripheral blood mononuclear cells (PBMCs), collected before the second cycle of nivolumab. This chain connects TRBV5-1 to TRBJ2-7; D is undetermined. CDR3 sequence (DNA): TGCGCCAGCAGCTTCTATCCGGCGGTGAATGGCGAGCAGTACTTC. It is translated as CASSFYPAVNGEQYF.